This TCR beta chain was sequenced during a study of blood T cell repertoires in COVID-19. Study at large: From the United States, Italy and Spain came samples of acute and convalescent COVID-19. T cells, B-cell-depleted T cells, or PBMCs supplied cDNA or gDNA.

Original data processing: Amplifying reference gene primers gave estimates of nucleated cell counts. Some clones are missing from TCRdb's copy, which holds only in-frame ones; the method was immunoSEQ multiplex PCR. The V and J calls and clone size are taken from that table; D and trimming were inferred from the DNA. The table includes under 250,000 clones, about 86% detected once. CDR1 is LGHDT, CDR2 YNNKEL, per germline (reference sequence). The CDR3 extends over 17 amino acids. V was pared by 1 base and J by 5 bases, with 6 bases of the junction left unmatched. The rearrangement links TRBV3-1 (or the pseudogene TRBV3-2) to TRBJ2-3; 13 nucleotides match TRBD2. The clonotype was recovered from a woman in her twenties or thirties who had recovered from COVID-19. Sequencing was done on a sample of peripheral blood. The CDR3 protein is CASSQVTGTSGKDTQYF. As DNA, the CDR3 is TGTGCCAGCAGCCAAGTTACCGGGACTAGCGGGAAAGATACGCAGTATTTT.